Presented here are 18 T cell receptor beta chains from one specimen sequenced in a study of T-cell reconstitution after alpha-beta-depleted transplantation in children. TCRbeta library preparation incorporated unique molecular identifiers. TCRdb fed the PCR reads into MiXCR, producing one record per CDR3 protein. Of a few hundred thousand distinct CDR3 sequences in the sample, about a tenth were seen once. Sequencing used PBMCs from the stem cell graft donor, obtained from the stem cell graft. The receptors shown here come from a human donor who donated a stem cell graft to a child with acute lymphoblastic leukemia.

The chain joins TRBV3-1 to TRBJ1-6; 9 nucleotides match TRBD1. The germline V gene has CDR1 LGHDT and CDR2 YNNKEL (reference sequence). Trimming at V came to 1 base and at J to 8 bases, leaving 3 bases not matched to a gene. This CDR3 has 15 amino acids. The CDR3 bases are TGTGCCAGCAGCCAAGGGGGACAGGGTGATTCACCCCTCCACTTT. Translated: CASSQGGQGDSPLHF. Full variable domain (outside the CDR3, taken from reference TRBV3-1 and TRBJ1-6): DTAVSQTPKYLVTQMGNDKSIKCEQNLGHDTMYWYKQDSKKFLKIMFSYNNKELIINETVPNRFSPKSPDKAHLNLHINSLELGDSAVYFCASSQGGQGDSPLHFGNGTRLTVT.

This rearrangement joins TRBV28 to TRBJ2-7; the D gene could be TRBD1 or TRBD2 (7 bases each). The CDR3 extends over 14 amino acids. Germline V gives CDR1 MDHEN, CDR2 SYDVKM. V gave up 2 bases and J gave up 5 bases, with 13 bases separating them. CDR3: CASSLLPGGDEQYF. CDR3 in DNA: TGTGCCAGCAGTTTACTTCCAGGGGGGGACGAGCAGTACTTC.

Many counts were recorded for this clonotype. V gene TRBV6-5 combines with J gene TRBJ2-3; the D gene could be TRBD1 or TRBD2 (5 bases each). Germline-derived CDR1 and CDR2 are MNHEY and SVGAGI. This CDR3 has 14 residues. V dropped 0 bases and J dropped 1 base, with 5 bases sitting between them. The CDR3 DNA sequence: TGTGCCAGCAGTTACTCGGGGGGCACAGATACGCAGTATTTT. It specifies CASSYSGGTDTQYF.

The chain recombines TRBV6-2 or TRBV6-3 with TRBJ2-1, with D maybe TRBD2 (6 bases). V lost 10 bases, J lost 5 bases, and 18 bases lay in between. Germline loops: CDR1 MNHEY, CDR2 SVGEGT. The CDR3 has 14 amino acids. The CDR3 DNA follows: TGTGCCACCACCCTAATGGTAGCGGACAATGAGCAGTTCTTC. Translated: CATTLMVADNEQFF.

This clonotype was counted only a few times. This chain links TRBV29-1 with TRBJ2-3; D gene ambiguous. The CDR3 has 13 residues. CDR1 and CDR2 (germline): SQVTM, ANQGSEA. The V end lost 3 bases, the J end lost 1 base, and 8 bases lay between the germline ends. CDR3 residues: CSVDSRRTDTQYF. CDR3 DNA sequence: TGCAGCGTTGATTCCCGGCGCACAGATACGCAGTATTTT.

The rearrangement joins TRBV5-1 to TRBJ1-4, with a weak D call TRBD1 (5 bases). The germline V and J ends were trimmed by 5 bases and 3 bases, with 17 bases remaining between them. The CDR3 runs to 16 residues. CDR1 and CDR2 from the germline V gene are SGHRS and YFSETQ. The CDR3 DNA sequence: TGCGCCAGCAGTCAAAGCCCAGGGCGGCCTAATGAAAAACTGTTTTTT. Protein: CASSQSPGRPNEKLFF.

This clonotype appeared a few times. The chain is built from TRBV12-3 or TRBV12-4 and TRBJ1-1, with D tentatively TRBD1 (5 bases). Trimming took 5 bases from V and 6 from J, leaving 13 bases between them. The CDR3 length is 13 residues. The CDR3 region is CASSPTGTSEAFF. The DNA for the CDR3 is TGTGCCAGCAGTCCTACCGGGACCTCTGAAGCTTTCTTT.

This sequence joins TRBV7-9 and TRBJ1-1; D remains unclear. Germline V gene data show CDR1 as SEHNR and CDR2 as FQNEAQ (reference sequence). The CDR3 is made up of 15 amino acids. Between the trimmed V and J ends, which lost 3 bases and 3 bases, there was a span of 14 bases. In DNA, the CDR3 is TGTGCCAGCAGCTTGTCACGGCGGTCGGACACTGAAGCTTTCTTT. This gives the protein CASSLSRRSDTEAFF.

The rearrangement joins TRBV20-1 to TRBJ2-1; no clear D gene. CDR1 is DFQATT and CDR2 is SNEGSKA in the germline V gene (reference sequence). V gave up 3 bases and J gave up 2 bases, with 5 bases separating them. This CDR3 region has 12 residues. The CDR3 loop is CSARPTYNEQFF. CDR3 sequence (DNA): TGCAGTGCTAGGCCTACCTACAATGAGCAGTTCTTC.

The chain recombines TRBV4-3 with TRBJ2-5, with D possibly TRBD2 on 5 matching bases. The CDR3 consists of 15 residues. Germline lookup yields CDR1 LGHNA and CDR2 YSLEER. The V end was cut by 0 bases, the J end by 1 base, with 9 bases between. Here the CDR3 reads CASSQDETTQETQYF. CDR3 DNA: TGCGCCAGCAGCCAAGATGAGACTACCCAAGAGACCCAGTACTTC.

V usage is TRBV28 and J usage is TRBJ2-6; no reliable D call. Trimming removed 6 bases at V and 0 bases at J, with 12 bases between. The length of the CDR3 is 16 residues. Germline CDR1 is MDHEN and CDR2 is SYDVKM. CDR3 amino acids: CASSSPAPSGANVLTF. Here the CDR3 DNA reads TGTGCCAGCAGCAGCCCAGCCCCCTCTGGGGCCAACGTCCTGACTTTC.

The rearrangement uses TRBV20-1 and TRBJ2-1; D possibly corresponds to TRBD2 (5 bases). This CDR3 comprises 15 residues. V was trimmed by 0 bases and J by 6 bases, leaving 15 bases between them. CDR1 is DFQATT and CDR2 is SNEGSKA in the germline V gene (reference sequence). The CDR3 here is CSARDSRVVGNEQFF. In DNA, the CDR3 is TGCAGTGCTAGAGATTCGCGGGTGGTGGGCAATGAGCAGTTCTTC.

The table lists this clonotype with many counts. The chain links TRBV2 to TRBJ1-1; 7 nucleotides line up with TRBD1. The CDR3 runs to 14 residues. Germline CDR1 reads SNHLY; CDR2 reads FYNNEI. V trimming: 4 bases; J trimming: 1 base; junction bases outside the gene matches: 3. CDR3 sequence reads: CASSVGTANTEAFF. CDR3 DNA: TGTGCCAGCAGTGTGGGGACAGCGAACACTGAAGCTTTCTTT. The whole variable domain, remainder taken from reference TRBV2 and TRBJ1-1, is EPEVTQTPSHQVTQMGQEVILRCVPISNHLYFYWYRQILGQKVEFLVSFYNNEISEKSEIFDDQFSVERPDGSNFTLKIRSTKLEDSAMYFCASSVGTANTEAFFGQGTRLTVV.

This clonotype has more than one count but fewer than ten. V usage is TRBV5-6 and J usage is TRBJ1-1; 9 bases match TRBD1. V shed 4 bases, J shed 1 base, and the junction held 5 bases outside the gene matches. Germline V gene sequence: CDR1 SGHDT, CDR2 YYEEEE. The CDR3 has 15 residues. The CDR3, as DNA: TGTGCCAGCAGCGCCACAGGGGGCGCGAACACTGAAGCTTTCTTT. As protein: CASSATGGANTEAFF.

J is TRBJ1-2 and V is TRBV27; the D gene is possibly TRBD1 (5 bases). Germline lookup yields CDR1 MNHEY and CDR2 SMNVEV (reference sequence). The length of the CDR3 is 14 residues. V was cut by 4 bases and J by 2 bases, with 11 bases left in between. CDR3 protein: CASSWGRGNYGYTF. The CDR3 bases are TGTGCCAGCAGTTGGGGACGAGGCAACTATGGCTACACCTTC.

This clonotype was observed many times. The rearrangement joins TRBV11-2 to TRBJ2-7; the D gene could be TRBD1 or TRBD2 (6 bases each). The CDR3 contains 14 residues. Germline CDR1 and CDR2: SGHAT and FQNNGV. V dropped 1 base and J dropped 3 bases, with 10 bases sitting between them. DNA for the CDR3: TGTGCCAGCAGCTTAGGAGGAGGGGGCTACGAGCAGTACTTC. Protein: CASSLGGGGYEQYF.

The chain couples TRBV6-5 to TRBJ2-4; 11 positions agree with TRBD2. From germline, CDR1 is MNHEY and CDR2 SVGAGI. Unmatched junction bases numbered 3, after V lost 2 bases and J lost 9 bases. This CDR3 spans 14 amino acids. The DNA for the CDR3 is TGTGCCAGCAGTTACCTAGCGGGAGGTGGCATTCAGTACTTC. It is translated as CASSYLAGGGIQYF.

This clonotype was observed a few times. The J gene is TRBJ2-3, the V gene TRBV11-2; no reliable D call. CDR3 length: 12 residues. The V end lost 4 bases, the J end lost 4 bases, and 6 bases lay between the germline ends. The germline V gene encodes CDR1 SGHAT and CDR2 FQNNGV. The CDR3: CASSSFADTQYF. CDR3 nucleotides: TGTGCCAGCAGCTCGTTCGCAGATACGCAGTATTTT.